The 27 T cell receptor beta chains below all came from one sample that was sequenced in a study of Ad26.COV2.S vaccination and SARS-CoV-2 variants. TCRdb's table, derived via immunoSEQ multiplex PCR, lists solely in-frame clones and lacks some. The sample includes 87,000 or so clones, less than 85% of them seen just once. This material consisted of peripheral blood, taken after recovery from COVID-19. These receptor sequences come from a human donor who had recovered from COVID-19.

CDR3 sequence: CASSHTGGAAYEQYF. Written as DNA, the CDR3 is TGCGCCAGCAGCCACACAGGGGGCGCGGCCTACGAGCAGTACTTC. The chain joins TRBV4-1 to TRBJ2-7; 9 positions match TRBD1. With V trimmed by 3 bases and J by 2 bases, 5 bases remained unmatched. The CDR3 extends over 15 amino acids. Germline V CDR1 and CDR2: MGHRA, YSYEKL.

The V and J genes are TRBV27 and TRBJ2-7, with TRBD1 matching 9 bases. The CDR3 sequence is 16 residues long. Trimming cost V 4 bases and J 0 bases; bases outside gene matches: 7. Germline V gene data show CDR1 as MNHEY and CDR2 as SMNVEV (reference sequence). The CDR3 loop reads CASSSRQGVLSYEQYF. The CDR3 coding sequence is TGTGCCAGCAGTTCACGACAGGGGGTCCTCTCCTACGAGCAGTACTTC.

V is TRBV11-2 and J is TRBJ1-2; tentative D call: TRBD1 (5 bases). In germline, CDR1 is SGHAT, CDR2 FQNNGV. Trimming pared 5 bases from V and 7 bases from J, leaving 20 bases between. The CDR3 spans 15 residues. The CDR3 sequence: CASSAQPGLISGYTF. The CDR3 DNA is TGTGCCAGCAGCGCTCAACCGGGACTCATCTCTGGCTACACCTTC.

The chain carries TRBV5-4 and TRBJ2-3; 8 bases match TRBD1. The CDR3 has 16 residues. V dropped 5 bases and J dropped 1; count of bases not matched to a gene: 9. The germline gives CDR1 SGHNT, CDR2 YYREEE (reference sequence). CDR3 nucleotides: TGTGCCAGCAGGGAAAAGGGACAGGACGGCACAGATACGCAGTATTTT. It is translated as CASREKGQDGTDTQYF.

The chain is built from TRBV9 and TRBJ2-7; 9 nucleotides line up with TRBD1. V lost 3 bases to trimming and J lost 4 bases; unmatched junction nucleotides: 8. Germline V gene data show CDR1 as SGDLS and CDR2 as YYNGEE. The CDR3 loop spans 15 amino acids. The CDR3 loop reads CASSGGTGRIYEQYF. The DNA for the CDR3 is TGTGCCAGCAGCGGAGGGACAGGGAGGATATACGAGCAGTACTTC.

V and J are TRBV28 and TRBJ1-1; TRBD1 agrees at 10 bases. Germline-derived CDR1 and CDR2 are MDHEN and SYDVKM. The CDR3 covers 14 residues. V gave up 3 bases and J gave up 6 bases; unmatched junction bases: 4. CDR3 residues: CASSLDGQGAEAFF. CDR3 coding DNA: TGTGCCAGCAGTTTGGACGGACAGGGGGCTGAAGCTTTCTTT.

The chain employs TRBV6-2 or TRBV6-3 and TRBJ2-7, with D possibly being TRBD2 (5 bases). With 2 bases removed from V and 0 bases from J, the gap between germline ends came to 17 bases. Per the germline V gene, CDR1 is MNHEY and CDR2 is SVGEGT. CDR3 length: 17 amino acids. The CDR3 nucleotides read TGTGCCAGCAGTTACGATACGGGATCCCTAAGCTCCTACGAGCAGTACTTC. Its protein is CASSYDTGSLSSYEQYF.

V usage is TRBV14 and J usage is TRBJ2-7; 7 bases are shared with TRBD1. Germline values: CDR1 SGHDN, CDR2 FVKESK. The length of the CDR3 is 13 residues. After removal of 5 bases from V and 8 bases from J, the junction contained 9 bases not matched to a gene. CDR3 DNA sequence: TGTGCCAGCAGCGCGACGGGACAGCAGAAGCAGTACTTC. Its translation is CASSATGQQKQYF.

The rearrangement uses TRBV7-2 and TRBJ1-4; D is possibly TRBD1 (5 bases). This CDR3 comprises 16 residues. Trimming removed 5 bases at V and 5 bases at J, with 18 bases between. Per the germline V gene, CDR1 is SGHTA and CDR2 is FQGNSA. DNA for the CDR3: TGTGCCAGCAGCACGCGCACGACAGCGAGAAATGAAAAACTGTTTTTT. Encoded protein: CASSTRTTARNEKLFF.

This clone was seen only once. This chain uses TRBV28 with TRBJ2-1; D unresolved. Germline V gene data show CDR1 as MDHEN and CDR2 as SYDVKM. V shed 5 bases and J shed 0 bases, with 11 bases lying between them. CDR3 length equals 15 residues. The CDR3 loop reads CASSPRYSSYNEQFF. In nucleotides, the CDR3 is TGTGCCAGCAGTCCAAGGTACAGCTCCTACAATGAGCAGTTCTTC.

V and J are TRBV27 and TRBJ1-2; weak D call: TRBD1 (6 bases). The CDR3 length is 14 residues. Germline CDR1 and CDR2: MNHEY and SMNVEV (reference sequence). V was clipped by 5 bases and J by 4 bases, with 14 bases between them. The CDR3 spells CASSPGAWGYGYTF. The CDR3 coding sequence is TGTGCCAGCAGTCCAGGGGCATGGGGCTATGGCTACACCTTC.

The CDR3 DNA reads as TGTGCCAGCAGCGCCCCTCCCCTAGGAGGGAGTACAACCGGGGAGCTGTTTTTT. Its translation is CASSAPPLGGSTTGELFF. V usage is TRBV11-3 and J usage is TRBJ2-2, with a possible D match to TRBD2 (6 bases). This CDR3 contains 18 residues. V was clipped by 5 bases and J by 5 bases, with 24 bases between them. Germline CDR1 SGHNT, CDR2 YENEEA.

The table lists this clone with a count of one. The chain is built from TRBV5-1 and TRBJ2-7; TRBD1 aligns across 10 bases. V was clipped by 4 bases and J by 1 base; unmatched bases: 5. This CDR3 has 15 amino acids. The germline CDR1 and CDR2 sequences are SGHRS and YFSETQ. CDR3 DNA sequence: TGCGCCAGCAGCAATCGGGACAGGGGTTCCTACGAGCAGTACTTC. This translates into CASSNRDRGSYEQYF.

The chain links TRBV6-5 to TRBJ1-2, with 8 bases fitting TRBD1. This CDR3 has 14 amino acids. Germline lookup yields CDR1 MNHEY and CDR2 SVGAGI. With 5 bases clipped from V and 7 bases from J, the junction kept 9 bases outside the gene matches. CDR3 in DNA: TGTGCCAGCAGTCCCAGACAGGGGATGGGTGGCTACACCTTC. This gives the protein CASSPRQGMGGYTF.

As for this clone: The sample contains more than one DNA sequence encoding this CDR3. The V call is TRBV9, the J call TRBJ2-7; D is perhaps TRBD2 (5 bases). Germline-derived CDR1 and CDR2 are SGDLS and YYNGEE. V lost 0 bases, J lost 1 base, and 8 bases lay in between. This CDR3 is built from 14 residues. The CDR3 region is CASSVGGSSYEQYF. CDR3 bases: TGTGCCAGCAGCGTAGGCGGGTCGTCCTACGAGCAGTACTTC.

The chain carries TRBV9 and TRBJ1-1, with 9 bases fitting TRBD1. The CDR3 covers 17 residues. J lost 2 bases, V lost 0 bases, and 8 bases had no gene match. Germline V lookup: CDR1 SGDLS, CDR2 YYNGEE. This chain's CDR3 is CASSVAVGQGPNTEAFF. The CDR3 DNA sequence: TGTGCCAGCAGCGTAGCTGTGGGACAGGGTCCTAACACTGAAGCTTTCTTT.

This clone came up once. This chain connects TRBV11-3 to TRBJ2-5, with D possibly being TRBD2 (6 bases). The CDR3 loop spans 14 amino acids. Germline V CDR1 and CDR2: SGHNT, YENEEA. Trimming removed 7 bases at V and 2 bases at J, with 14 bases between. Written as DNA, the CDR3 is TGTGCCAGCACCCCGGGAGCAGCTCAAGAGACCCAGTACTTC. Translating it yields CASTPGAAQETQYF. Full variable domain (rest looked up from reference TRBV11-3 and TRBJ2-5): EAGVVQSPRYKIIEKKQPVAFWCNPISGHNTLYWYLQNLGQGPELLIRYENEEAVDDSQLPKDRFSAERLKGVDSTLKIQPAELGDSAVYLCASTPGAAQETQYFGPGTRLLVL.

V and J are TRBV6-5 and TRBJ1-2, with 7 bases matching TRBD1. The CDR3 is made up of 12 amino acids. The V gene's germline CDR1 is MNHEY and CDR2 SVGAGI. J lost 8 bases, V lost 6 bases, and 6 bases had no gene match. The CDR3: CASRTGSNGYTF. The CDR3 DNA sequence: TGTGCCAGCAGGACAGGGTCGAACGGCTACACCTTC.

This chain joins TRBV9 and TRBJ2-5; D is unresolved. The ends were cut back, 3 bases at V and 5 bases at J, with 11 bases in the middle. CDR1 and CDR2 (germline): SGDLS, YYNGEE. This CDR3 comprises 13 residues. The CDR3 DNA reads TGTGCCAGCAGCGCCCCCCTTGCCGAGACCCAGTACTTC. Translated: CASSAPLAETQYF.

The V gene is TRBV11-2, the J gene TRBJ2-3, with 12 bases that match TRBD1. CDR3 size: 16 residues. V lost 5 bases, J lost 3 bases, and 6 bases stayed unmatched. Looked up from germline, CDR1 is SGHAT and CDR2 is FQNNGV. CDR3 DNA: TGTGCCAGCAGCCTGGGACAGGGGGCGAATACAGATACGCAGTATTTT. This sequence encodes CASSLGQGANTDTQYF.

CDR3 nucleotide sequence: TGCGCCAGCAGCCAAGACCGAGGAAACTACGAGCAGTACTTC. Its protein is CASSQDRGNYEQYF. The chain employs TRBV4-3 and TRBJ2-7; no definite D call. The CDR3 runs 14 residues. The V gene's germline CDR1 is LGHNA and CDR2 YSLEER. Trimming left V 0 bases short and J 3 bases short, with 9 bases between.

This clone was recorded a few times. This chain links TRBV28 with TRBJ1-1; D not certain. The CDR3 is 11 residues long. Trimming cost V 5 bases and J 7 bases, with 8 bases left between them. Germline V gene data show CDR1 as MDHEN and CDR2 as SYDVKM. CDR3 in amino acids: CASSLGREAFF. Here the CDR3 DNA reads TGTGCCAGCAGTCTGGGCCGTGAAGCTTTCTTT.

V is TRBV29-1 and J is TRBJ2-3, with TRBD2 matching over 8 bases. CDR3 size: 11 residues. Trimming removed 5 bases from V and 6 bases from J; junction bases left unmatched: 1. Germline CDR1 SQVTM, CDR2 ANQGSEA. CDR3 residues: CSVPGGDTQYF. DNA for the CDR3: TGCAGCGTTCCGGGGGGGGATACGCAGTATTTT.

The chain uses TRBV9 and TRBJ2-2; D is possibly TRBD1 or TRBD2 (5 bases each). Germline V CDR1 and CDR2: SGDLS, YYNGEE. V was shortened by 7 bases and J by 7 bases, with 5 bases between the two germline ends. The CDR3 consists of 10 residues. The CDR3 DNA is TGTGCCAGCGGGGGCGGGGAGCTGTTTTTT. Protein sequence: CASGGGELFF.

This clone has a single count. The CDR3 nucleotides are TGTGCCAGTAGTACCCTCTTGGCCAATGAGCAGTTCTTC. Amino acid sequence: CASSTLLANEQFF. J is TRBJ2-1 and V is TRBV19; D is uncertain. There are 13 residues in the CDR3. Trimming shortened V by 4 bases and J by 6 bases, and 10 bases separated the two germline ends. Germline assignment: CDR1 LNHDA and CDR2 SQIVND (reference sequence).

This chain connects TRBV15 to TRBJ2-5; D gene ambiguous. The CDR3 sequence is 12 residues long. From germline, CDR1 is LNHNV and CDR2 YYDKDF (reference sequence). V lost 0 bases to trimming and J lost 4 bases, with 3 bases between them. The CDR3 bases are TGTGCCACCAGCAGAGATCGAGAGACCCAGTACTTC. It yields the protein CATSRDRETQYF.

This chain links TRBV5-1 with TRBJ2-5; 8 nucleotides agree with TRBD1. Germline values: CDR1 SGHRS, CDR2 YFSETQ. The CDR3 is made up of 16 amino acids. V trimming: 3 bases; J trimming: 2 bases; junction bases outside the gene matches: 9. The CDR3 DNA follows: TGCGCCAGCAGCTGGGGGACAGGTGCTTGGCAAGAGACCCAGTACTTC. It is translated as CASSWGTGAWQETQYF.